This T cell receptor (beta chain) was captured in a study of patients and donors after allogeneic stem cell transplantation. In its sample, this clonotype was seen many times. Germline CDR1 reads GTSNPN; CDR2 reads SVGIG (reference sequence). The CDR3 extends over 13 amino acids. V shed 1 base and J shed 3 bases, with 6 bases lying between them. TCRdb ran MiXCR on the RT-PCR reads and lists one entry per CDR3 protein. The sample yields about 31,000 distinct CDR3 sequences, almost 7% seen once. Sequences were obtained from blood, either unsorted or a sorted T cell fraction (not recorded which). This TCR derives from a human donor who was either an allogeneic HSCT recipient or a stem cell or donor lymphocyte infusion donor (not recorded which). It is not recorded whose cells these are; they may come from a transplant donor. This chain connects TRBV30 to TRBJ1-4; D ambiguous. CDR3 nucleotide sequence: TGTGCCTGGAGTGGCATGGCTAATGAAAAACTGTTTTTT. Its translation is CAWSGMANEKLFF.